This TCR beta chain stems from a study of T cell responses to AZD1222 COVID-19 vaccine. On the study more broadly: The analysis combined second doses at about 4 or about 12 weeks.

V lost 4 bases and J lost 4, with 27 bases in between. Germline V gives CDR1 SGHDT, CDR2 YYEEEE. The CDR3 is 18 amino acids. Clones were read by immunoSEQ multiplex PCR, and TCRdb kept only the in-frame ones, dropping some. Of 100,000 to 150,000 clones listed, approximately 88% are singletons. The study, taken as a whole, reports: Dominant at 160-218 and 743-854, vaccine-associated CD4 TCRs also spanned spike. No repertoire was sampled before or during the peak T cell response, only after it. Regions left unmutated in variants are reportedly the target of nearly half of spike-specific TCRs.

To note about this clone: The antigen remains undetermined.

This chain joins TRBV5-6 and TRBJ2-7; D is possibly TRBD2 (6 bases). The starting material was peripheral blood, obtained on day 0 of AZD1222 vaccination. The receptor was isolated from an adult in good health. This chain's CDR3 is CASSQVLSGGAASYEQYF. CDR3 DNA sequence: TGTGCCAGCAGCCAGGTACTTAGCGGAGGCGCGGCATCTTACGAGCAGTACTTC.